This T cell receptor (beta chain) emerged from a study of cytomegalovirus exposure and HLA in healthy donors. Overall study context: Tens of millions of unique TCR sequences came from HLA-typed donors in an early release. Overall study findings and caveats: A later analysis showed HLA-associated TCR beta chains outstripping equally common others in clonal expansion. In an earlier analysis, about 87% or about 30%: the productive usage of most TCR beta V segments.

The length of the CDR3 is 13 residues. Germline CDR1 reads SGHRS; CDR2 reads YFSETQ. The V end was cut by 0 bases, the J end by 2 bases, with 5 bases between. Note on this clone: What it binds is not known. The same CDR3 also results from other DNA sequences found in this sample.

The PCR made use of 60 Vbeta and 13 Jbeta primers. Here immunoSEQ multiplex PCR was the method, and the copy in TCRdb shows in-frame clones only, minus some. Of 150,000 to 200,000 clones listed, around 87% are singletons. The receptor was isolated from a young woman in good health and CMV-seronegative. Sequenced: PBMCs. The chain employs TRBV5-1 and TRBJ1-1, with unresolved D. CDR3 nucleotide sequence: TGCGCCAGCAGCTTGGACAGCAACACTGAAGCTTTCTTT. This translates into CASSLDSNTEAFF. The variable domain in full, with the rest retrieved from reference TRBV5-1 and TRBJ1-1, is KAGVTQTPRYLIKTRGQQVTLSCSPISGHRSVSWYQQTPGQGLQFLFEYFSETQRNKGNFPGRFSGRQFSNSRSEMNVSTLELGDSALYLCASSLDSNTEAFFGQGTRLTVV.